Listed below are T cell receptor beta chains from one sample, sequenced in a study of PD-L1 blockade in urothelial cancer. Some clones are missing from TCRdb's copy, which holds only in-frame ones; the method was immunoSEQ multiplex PCR. The table lists some 45,000 clones, around nine tenths of them singletons, with just under 25% in the top ten. This specimen was PBMCs, taken around atezolizumab (anti-PD-L1) treatment. The receptors were gathered from a donor aged 40 or older with urothelial cancer. The CDR3 runs from the conserved cysteine through the conserved F or W. Each record gives: J gene, V gene, clone size, D gene, CDR3 DNA, CDR3 protein. D genes are given only for firm matches. Clone size is shown for a subset of rows, as once, few, many or a class of expanded clone.

j_call: TRBJ1-5; v_call: TRBV7-2; clone_size: NA; d_call: NA; cdr3_nt: TGTGCCAGCAGCCCAATGACCCACAGAAGCAATCAGCCCCAGCATTTT; cdr3_aa: CASSPMTHRSNQPQHF
j_call: TRBJ2-5; v_call: TRBV7-2; clone_size: NA; d_call: NA; cdr3_nt: TGTGCCAGCAGCGCGCAGGGGTTGCGGGAGACCCAGTACTTC; cdr3_aa: CASSAQGLRETQYF
j_call: TRBJ1-4; v_call: TRBV27; clone_size: NA; d_call: TRBD1; cdr3_nt: TGTGCCAGCAGCCGCCTCAGGGGGCTAACAACTAATGAAAAACTGTTTTTT; cdr3_aa: CASSRLRGLTTNEKLFF
j_call: TRBJ2-2; v_call: TRBV14; clone_size: NA; d_call: TRBD2; cdr3_nt: TGTGCCAGCAGCCAAGGGGGGGGGAGGCCGAACACCGGGGAGCTGTTTTTT; cdr3_aa: CASSQGGGRPNTGELFF
j_call: TRBJ2-1; v_call: TRBV7-3; clone_size: NA; d_call: NA; cdr3_nt: TGTGCCAGCAGCCAGGGGTTGCCCTACAATGAGCAGTTCTTC; cdr3_aa: CASSQGLPYNEQFF
j_call: TRBJ2-1; v_call: TRBV28; clone_size: NA; d_call: TRBD2; cdr3_nt: TGTGCCATCTCGGGGGGGGCTAGTATTTGGTTCTTC; cdr3_aa: CAISGGASIWFF
j_call: TRBJ1-2; v_call: TRBV4-2; clone_size: NA; d_call: NA; cdr3_nt: TGTGCCAGCAGCCAAGAGGGTCAGGGGACGGGGGGCTACACCTTC; cdr3_aa: CASSQEGQGTGGYTF
j_call: TRBJ2-2; v_call: TRBV6-6; clone_size: NA; d_call: TRBD2; cdr3_nt: TGTGCCAGCGCCGGGAGGGACACCGGGGAGCTGTTTTTT; cdr3_aa: CASAGRDTGELFF
j_call: TRBJ2-3; v_call: TRBV5-1; clone_size: NA; d_call: NA; cdr3_nt: TGCGCCAGCAGCCCGGGGGACCACACAGATACGCAGTATTTT; cdr3_aa: CASSPGDHTDTQYF
j_call: TRBJ2-7; v_call: TRBV2; clone_size: NA; d_call: TRBD2; cdr3_nt: TGTGCCAGCAGCAGGGGACTAGCGGGTGGCGAGCAGTACTTC; cdr3_aa: CASSRGLAGGEQYF
j_call: TRBJ2-2; v_call: TRBV30; clone_size: NA; d_call: NA; cdr3_nt: TGTGCCTGGACCCCCCCGGGGTGGCCCGGGGAGCTGTTTTTT; cdr3_aa: CAWTPPGWPGELFF
j_call: TRBJ2-1; v_call: TRBV7-2; clone_size: NA; d_call: NA; cdr3_nt: TGTGCCAGCAGCTTATACCCCCCCGCGGGCTGGTCCTACAATGAGCAGTTCTTC; cdr3_aa: CASSLYPPAGWSYNEQFF
j_call: TRBJ2-7; v_call: TRBV30; clone_size: NA; d_call: TRBD1; cdr3_nt: TGTGCCTGCCACGGGACAGGGGTGGGCGAGCAGTACTTC; cdr3_aa: CACHGTGVGEQYF
j_call: TRBJ2-1; v_call: TRBV2; clone_size: NA; d_call: TRBD2; cdr3_nt: TGTGCCAGCACCAAGGGTGGGACTAGCGGGAGGCCCAACAATGAGCAGTTCTTC; cdr3_aa: CASTKGGTSGRPNNEQFF
j_call: TRBJ2-6; v_call: TRBV30; clone_size: NA; d_call: TRBD2; cdr3_nt: TGTGCCTGGATGTTGGGAGGGACTGGGGCCAACGTCCTGACTTTC; cdr3_aa: CAWMLGGTGANVLTF
j_call: TRBJ2-2; v_call: TRBV7-9; clone_size: NA; d_call: NA; cdr3_nt: TGTGCCAGCAGCTACCCGGGAGTGACGGCGGACACCGGGGAGCTGTTTTTT; cdr3_aa: CASSYPGVTADTGELFF
j_call: TRBJ2-7; v_call: TRBV29-1; clone_size: NA; d_call: TRBD2; cdr3_nt: TGCAGCGTCGGGGGCGGGAGGGCCGGCGAGCAGTACTTC; cdr3_aa: CSVGGGRAGEQYF
j_call: TRBJ1-1; v_call: TRBV9; clone_size: NA; d_call: NA; cdr3_nt: TGTGCCAGCAGCGTAGGAGGCGCCGGGAACACTGAAGCTTTCTTT; cdr3_aa: CASSVGGAGNTEAFF
j_call: TRBJ1-2; v_call: TRBV27; clone_size: NA; d_call: NA; cdr3_nt: TGTGCCAGCAGTCCCGACATCGGCTATGGCTACACCTTC; cdr3_aa: CASSPDIGYGYTF
j_call: TRBJ2-2; v_call: TRBV7-2; clone_size: NA; d_call: TRBD2; cdr3_nt: TGTGCCAGCAGCTTTGGCGGGAGGCGTGGCGGGGAGCTGTTTTTT; cdr3_aa: CASSFGGRRGGELFF
j_call: TRBJ1-1; v_call: TRBV5-6; clone_size: NA; d_call: NA; cdr3_nt: TGTGCCAGCAGCTGGGGAGCGGCCAACACTGAAGCTTTCTTT; cdr3_aa: CASSWGAANTEAFF
j_call: TRBJ2-3; v_call: TRBV7-9; clone_size: NA; d_call: TRBD2; cdr3_nt: TGTGCCAGCAGCCCACGGACTAGCGGGATGGGCACAGATACGCAGTATTTT; cdr3_aa: CASSPRTSGMGTDTQYF
j_call: TRBJ1-2; v_call: TRBV7-8; clone_size: NA; d_call: TRBD1; cdr3_nt: TGTGCCAGCAGCCCGACAGGGTATGGCTACACCTTC; cdr3_aa: CASSPTGYGYTF
j_call: TRBJ2-3; v_call: TRBV19; clone_size: once; d_call: NA; cdr3_nt: TGTGCCAGTAGTCCCGTACAGTTTAGCACAGATACGCAGTATTTT; cdr3_aa: CASSPVQFSTDTQYF
j_call: TRBJ2-7; v_call: TRBV7-2; clone_size: NA; d_call: TRBD2; cdr3_nt: TGTGCCAGCGGGGGGGTGCGGGAGCAGTACTTC; cdr3_aa: CASGGVREQYF
j_call: TRBJ1-3; v_call: TRBV6-1; clone_size: few; d_call: NA; cdr3_nt: TGTGCCAGCAGTGAATGGCCGGGAAACACCATATATTTT; cdr3_aa: CASSEWPGNTIYF
j_call: TRBJ2-7; v_call: TRBV19; clone_size: few; d_call: NA; cdr3_nt: TGTGCCAGTAGTATCCTTCTGCGGGGCGAGCAGTACTTC; cdr3_aa: CASSILLRGEQYF
j_call: TRBJ1-2; v_call: TRBV27; clone_size: NA; d_call: NA; cdr3_nt: TGTGCCAGCAGTTTGGGGGGGGGCTATGGCTACACCTTC; cdr3_aa: CASSLGGGYGYTF
j_call: TRBJ1-1; v_call: TRBV9; clone_size: NA; d_call: NA; cdr3_nt: TGTGCCAGCAGCGCTGGAGGGACTGGGCAAACCTTGCCTTTCTTT; cdr3_aa: CASSAGGTGQTLPFF
j_call: TRBJ1-5; v_call: TRBV7-9; clone_size: NA; d_call: TRBD1; cdr3_nt: TGTGCCAGCAGCTTAGCGGGACCAGGGGGCGGTGATCAGCCCCAGCATTTT; cdr3_aa: CASSLAGPGGGDQPQHF
j_call: TRBJ1-5; v_call: TRBV6-1; clone_size: few; d_call: NA; cdr3_nt: TGTGCCAGCAGTGGCGACCTAGGGGCCAATCAGCCCCAGCATTTT; cdr3_aa: CASSGDLGANQPQHF
j_call: TRBJ2-3; v_call: TRBV4-3; clone_size: NA; d_call: TRBD1; cdr3_nt: TGCGCCAGCAGCCAAGATCGTGGCAGGGGGACGCAGTATTTT; cdr3_aa: CASSQDRGRGTQYF
j_call: TRBJ2-1; v_call: TRBV30; clone_size: NA; d_call: TRBD2; cdr3_nt: TGTGCCTGGTCCCCCGGGACTAGCACATCCTACAATGAGCAGTTCTTC; cdr3_aa: CAWSPGTSTSYNEQFF
j_call: TRBJ2-1; v_call: TRBV5-1; clone_size: once; d_call: NA; cdr3_nt: TGCGCCAGCAGCTTCCCGAAGCGGGCCTTGGACAATGAGCAGTTCTTC; cdr3_aa: CASSFPKRALDNEQFF
j_call: TRBJ2-7; v_call: TRBV7-6; clone_size: NA; d_call: TRBD2; cdr3_nt: TGTGCCAGCAGCCTCAGACTAGCGGCCTACGAGCAGTACTTC; cdr3_aa: CASSLRLAAYEQYF
j_call: TRBJ2-7; v_call: TRBV7-2; clone_size: once; d_call: NA; cdr3_nt: TGTGCCAGCAGCGTAGGGACAGAGCAGTACTTC; cdr3_aa: CASSVGTEQYF
j_call: TRBJ1-5; v_call: TRBV7-2; clone_size: NA; d_call: TRBD1; cdr3_nt: TGTGCCAGCAGCTCCGGACAGGGGGATCAGCCCCAGCATTTT; cdr3_aa: CASSSGQGDQPQHF
j_call: TRBJ2-7; v_call: TRBV15; clone_size: NA; d_call: NA; cdr3_nt: TGTGCCACCAGCAGAGATGGGGCGGCACCGTTCTTC; cdr3_aa: CATSRDGAAPFF
j_call: TRBJ1-5; v_call: TRBV27; clone_size: NA; d_call: TRBD1; cdr3_nt: TGTGCCAGCAGGACAGGGGGCCCCAATCAGCCCCAGCATTTT; cdr3_aa: CASRTGGPNQPQHF
j_call: TRBJ1-6; v_call: TRBV30; clone_size: NA; d_call: NA; cdr3_nt: TGTGCCTGGAGTGGCCGGGGTTCACCCCTCCACTTT; cdr3_aa: CAWSGRGSPLHF
j_call: TRBJ2-1; v_call: TRBV27; clone_size: few; d_call: TRBD2; cdr3_nt: TGTGCCAGCAGTTTAGGGACTAGTCTTAGTAATGAGCAGTTCTTC; cdr3_aa: CASSLGTSLSNEQFF
j_call: TRBJ2-1; v_call: TRBV28; clone_size: NA; d_call: TRBD1; cdr3_nt: TGTGCCAGCAGTTTAGTGGGGACACAGGGGGGATTCTTC; cdr3_aa: CASSLVGTQGGFF
j_call: TRBJ1-2; v_call: TRBV19; clone_size: NA; d_call: TRBD1; cdr3_nt: TGTGCCAGTAGTCCCAGGACAGGGGTGGGCGATGGCTACACCTTC; cdr3_aa: CASSPRTGVGDGYTF
j_call: TRBJ2-7; v_call: TRBV6-5; clone_size: NA; d_call: TRBD1; cdr3_nt: TGTGCCAGCAGCAAATCCGGGACAGGGTTGTACGAGCAGTACTTC; cdr3_aa: CASSKSGTGLYEQYF
j_call: TRBJ2-1; v_call: TRBV4-2; clone_size: NA; d_call: NA; cdr3_nt: TGTGCCAGCAGCCCCTTAGCGGTCATGGGGGATGAGCAGTTCTTC; cdr3_aa: CASSPLAVMGDEQFF
j_call: TRBJ1-2; v_call: TRBV5-6; clone_size: few; d_call: NA; cdr3_nt: TGTGCCAGCAGCTTGCCGGGGGATACCTATGGCTACACCTTC; cdr3_aa: CASSLPGDTYGYTF
j_call: TRBJ2-4; v_call: TRBV7-8; clone_size: NA; d_call: NA; cdr3_nt: TGTGCCAGCAGCCCCGGACTGAGCATCGGCATTCAGTACTTC; cdr3_aa: CASSPGLSIGIQYF
j_call: TRBJ2-5; v_call: TRBV11-3; clone_size: NA; d_call: NA; cdr3_nt: TGTGCCAGCAGCCCAGGACTGCGGGTCCAGTACTTC; cdr3_aa: CASSPGLRVQYF